What follows are 30 T cell receptor beta chains derived from one specimen sequenced in a study of cytomegalovirus exposure and HLA in healthy donors. The primer mix had 60 Vbeta and 13 Jbeta primers. Repertoires were generated with immunoSEQ multiplex PCR, while TCRdb's copy carries only in-frame clones and drops some. This sample has about 110,000 clones, with 65% to 80% found just once. Sequences were obtained from PBMCs. All receptors derive from a man between 60 and 75 years old in good health and CMV-seronegative.

This chain links TRBV7-2 with TRBJ2-1; 9 nucleotides align to TRBD1. The trim removed 1 base at V and 6 bases at J, leaving 1 base unmatched. The CDR3 is 14 amino acids. Germline CDR1 reads SGHTA; CDR2 reads FQGNSA. The CDR3 nucleotides are TGTGCCAGCAGCTTAGGGACAGGGGCCAATGAGCAGTTCTTC. It is translated as CASSLGTGANEQFF.

The chain uses TRBV10-3 and TRBJ2-7; D may be TRBD1 (5 bases). V lost 6 bases and J 5 bases, leaving 11 bases between the germline ends. The CDR3 is 12 amino acids. The germline V gene has CDR1 ENHRY and CDR2 SYGVKD. The CDR3 here is CAISRDRNEQYV. Written as DNA, the CDR3 is TGTGCCATCAGCAGGGATCGTAACGAGCAGTACGTC.

The chain has TRBV13 and TRBJ2-3, with D maybe TRBD1 (5 bases). Germline values: CDR1 PRHDT, CDR2 FYEKMQ (reference sequence). Between the trimmed V and J ends, which lost 3 bases and 4 bases, there was a span of 11 bases. The CDR3 spans 14 residues. CDR3 sequence: CASSFWGRADTQYF. CDR3 bases: TGTGCCAGCAGCTTTTGGGGCAGGGCAGATACGCAGTATTTT. Complete variable domain (other parts from reference TRBV13 and TRBJ2-3): AAGVIQSPRHLIKEKRETATLKCYPIPRHDTVYWYQQGPGQDPQFLISFYEKMQSDKGSIPDRFSAQQFSDYHSELNMSSLELGDSALYFCASSFWGRADTQYFGPGTRLTVL.

This sequence joins TRBV5-1 and TRBJ2-2, with TRBD1 identical over 11 bases. Germline-derived CDR1 and CDR2 are SGHRS and YFSETQ. The CDR3 covers 16 residues. J gave up 4 bases and V 4 bases, and 6 bases lay outside the gene matches. The CDR3 loop is CASSALGTGGTGELFF. The CDR3 nucleotides read TGCGCCAGCAGCGCTTTGGGGACAGGGGGCACCGGGGAGCTGTTTTTT. Full variable domain (outside the CDR3, taken from reference TRBV5-1 and TRBJ2-2): KAGVTQTPRYLIKTRGQQVTLSCSPISGHRSVSWYQQTPGQGLQFLFEYFSETQRNKGNFPGRFSGRQFSNSRSEMNVSTLELGDSALYLCASSALGTGGTGELFFGEGSRLTVL.

This rearrangement joins TRBV6-6 to TRBJ2-7; TRBD1 is a possible D gene (6 bases). Trimming shortened V by 5 bases and J by 6 bases, and 14 bases separated the two germline ends. Germline CDR1 is MNHNY and CDR2 is SVGAGI (reference sequence). This CDR3 is built from 13 residues. CDR3 loop: CASSTTGLSEQYF. The CDR3 DNA sequence: TGTGCCAGCAGTACAACAGGGTTGAGCGAGCAGTACTTC.

The J gene is TRBJ2-1, the V gene TRBV2; the match to TRBD2 covers 11 bases. The CDR3 loop spans 16 amino acids. V was pared by 5 bases and J by 2 bases, with 5 bases of the junction left unmatched. Germline V CDR1 and CDR2: SNHLY, FYNNEI. The CDR3 DNA reads as TGTGCCAGCAGTACAAATAGCGGGGGGGCCTACAATGAGCAGTTCTTC. The encoded protein is CASSTNSGGAYNEQFF.

The V gene is TRBV18, the J gene TRBJ2-1, with TRBD1 matching 7 bases. J was trimmed by 8 bases and V by 3 bases; bases with no gene match: 7. Germline-derived CDR1 and CDR2 are KGHSH and LQKENI. The CDR3 spans 14 residues. The CDR3 is CASSPTGARDEQFF. The CDR3 DNA follows: TGTGCCAGCTCACCCACAGGGGCCCGGGATGAGCAGTTCTTC.

This clone was observed a few times. The J gene is TRBJ2-1, the V gene TRBV7-8, with 7 positions matching TRBD1. The CDR3 is 16 amino acids. V lost 5 bases, J lost 8 bases, and 15 bases stayed unmatched. The germline CDR1 and CDR2 sequences are SGHVS and FQNEAQ. The CDR3, as DNA: TGTGCCAGCAGCCCAAAATTCGGACAGGCCGGGTATGAGCAGTTCTTC. Amino acid sequence: CASSPKFGQAGYEQFF. Filled out from reference TRBV7-8 and TRBJ2-1, the complete variable domain reads GAGVSQSPRYKVAKRGQDVALRCDPISGHVSLFWYQQALGQGPEFLTYFQNEAQLDKSGLPSDRFFAERPEGSVSTLKIQRTQQEDSAVYLCASSPKFGQAGYEQFFGPGTRLTVL.

CDR3 coding DNA: TGTGCCAGCGTGAGGGACAGGCGGCCCTACAATGAGCAGTTCTTC. Translating gives CASVRDRRPYNEQFF. This chain connects TRBV2 to TRBJ2-1; 8 nucleotides align to TRBD1. This CDR3 region has 15 residues. CDR1 SNHLY and CDR2 FYNNEI come from the germline V gene. The ends lost 8 bases at V and 2 bases at J; junction bases unmatched: 8. The full variable domain, in which reference TRBV2 and TRBJ2-1 provide the parts outside the CDR3, is EPEVTQTPSHQVTQMGQEVILRCVPISNHLYFYWYRQILGQKVEFLVSFYNNEISEKSEIFDDQFSVERPDGSNFTLKIRSTKLEDSAMYFCASVRDRRPYNEQFFGPGTRLTVL.

There are a few counts of this clone. The chain employs TRBV6-5 and TRBJ2-2; 8 positions match TRBD1. Germline CDR1 is MNHEY and CDR2 is SVGAGI. CDR3 size: 13 residues. V lost 6 bases, J lost 6 bases, and 3 bases stayed unmatched. The CDR3 is CASSRTGPGELFF. CDR3 nucleotide sequence: TGTGCCAGCAGCAGGACAGGGCCCGGGGAGCTGTTTTTT.

This chain links TRBV11-2 with TRBJ2-3, with 8 bases fitting TRBD2. This CDR3 has 16 amino acids. J was trimmed by 2 bases and V by 4 bases; bases with no gene match: 8. CDR1 is SGHAT and CDR2 is FQNNGV in the germline V gene. CDR3 sequence: CASSSPWRGATDTQYF. CDR3 nucleotide sequence: TGTGCCAGCAGCTCCCCTTGGCGGGGGGCCACAGATACGCAGTATTTT.

J is TRBJ2-3 and V is TRBV4-1; 9 bases align to TRBD2. The length of the CDR3 is 17 residues. CDR1 and CDR2 (germline): MGHRA, YSYEKL. V trimming: 0 bases; J trimming: 6 bases; junction bases outside the gene matches: 10. Here the CDR3 DNA reads TGCGCCAGCAGCCAAGATGGAGCGGGGGGACCGGGGGATACGCAGTATTTT. As protein: CASSQDGAGGPGDTQYF.

This chain joins TRBV5-4 and TRBJ2-7; no reliable D call. The CDR3 has 11 amino acids. The germline V gene has CDR1 SGHNT and CDR2 YYREEE (reference sequence). V lost 0 bases and J 7 bases, leaving 5 bases between the germline ends. The CDR3 nucleotides are TGTGCCAGCAGCTTGGAACAGGAGCAGTACTTC. This translates into CASSLEQEQYF.

The genes are TRBV18 and TRBJ1-2; D gene uncertain. V was shortened by 6 bases and J by 6 bases, with 23 bases between the two germline ends. This CDR3 is 16 amino acids long. Germline values: CDR1 KGHSH, CDR2 LQKENI. The CDR3 reads CASSYTGEVAGHGYTF. Here the CDR3 DNA reads TGTGCCAGCTCCTACACCGGGGAGGTCGCGGGCCATGGCTACACCTTC.

This clone was picked up a small number of times. J is TRBJ2-3 and V is TRBV7-2; D might be TRBD2 (6 bases). Trimming shortened V by 4 bases and J by 3 bases, and 14 bases separated the two germline ends. The CDR3 spans 15 residues. Germline V gene data show CDR1 as SGHTA and CDR2 as FQGNSA. In nucleotides, the CDR3 is TGTGCCAGCAGCTCCACGGTGACTAGGACAGATACGCAGTATTTT. It yields the protein CASSSTVTRTDTQYF.

This chain joins TRBV15 and TRBJ1-2, with unresolved D. This CDR3 comprises 12 residues. In germline, CDR1 is LNHNV, CDR2 YYDKDF (reference sequence). Trimming took off 3 bases at V and 2 bases at J, with 4 bases between the two ends. The CDR3 here is CATSSGNYGYTF. In DNA form, the CDR3 reads TGTGCCACCAGCAGCGGGAACTATGGCTACACCTTC. The entire variable domain, with the rest obtained from reference TRBV15 and TRBJ1-2, is as follows: DAMVIQNPRYQVTQFGKPVTLSCSQTLNHNVMYWYQQKSSQAPKLLFHYYDKDFNNEADTPDNFQSRRPNTSFCFLDIRSPGLGDTAMYLCATSSGNYGYTFGSGTRLTVV.

V and J are TRBV4-2 and TRBJ1-1; unclear D gene. Germline V gives CDR1 LGHNA, CDR2 YNFKEQ. The CDR3 extends over 16 amino acids. V was trimmed by 1 base and J by 1 base, leaving 13 bases between them. The CDR3 protein is CASSQGRDWRNTEAFF. CDR3 in DNA: TGTGCCAGCAGCCAAGGTCGAGACTGGCGGAACACTGAAGCTTTCTTT.

This chain connects TRBV7-2 to TRBJ2-5, with D possibly TRBD2 on 5 matching bases. Trimming removed 5 bases from V and 9 bases from J, with 16 bases in between. CDR3 length: 13 residues. The germline V gene has CDR1 SGHTA and CDR2 FQGNSA. In DNA form, the CDR3 reads TGTGCCAGCAGCCCTTACTCTCCGGAGGCCCAGTACTTC. Its translation is CASSPYSPEAQYF.

This sequence joins TRBV7-6 and TRBJ1-5; D uncertain. The CDR3 is made up of 12 amino acids. The germline CDR1 and CDR2 sequences are SGHVS and FNYEAQ. Trimming shortened V by 5 bases and J by 6 bases, and 8 bases separated the two germline ends. CDR3 residues: CASSKPGQPQHF. CDR3 DNA: TGTGCCAGCAGCAAGCCTGGTCAGCCCCAGCATTTT.

The chain links TRBV19 to TRBJ2-2; D unresolved. This CDR3 has 18 amino acids. Trimming took off 0 bases at V and 2 bases at J, with 16 bases between the two ends. The germline V gene encodes CDR1 LNHDA and CDR2 SQIVND (reference sequence). CDR3 amino acids: CASSIDHLRSPNTGELFF. Written as DNA, the CDR3 is TGTGCCAGTAGTATAGATCATCTTAGGAGCCCAAACACCGGGGAGCTGTTTTTT.

This chain connects TRBV27 to TRBJ1-3; D unresolved. In germline, CDR1 is MNHEY, CDR2 SMNVEV (reference sequence). V was pared by 5 bases and J by 0 bases, with 8 bases between. The CDR3 runs to 14 residues. The CDR3 is CASSAGISGNTIYF. The CDR3 DNA sequence: TGTGCCAGCAGTGCGGGGATCTCTGGAAACACCATATATTTT.

As to this clone: Compared with germline, one end of the junction differs, possibly owing to a read error. The chain joins TRBV7-2 to TRBJ1-2; TRBD1 matches 10 bases. The CDR3 has 14 amino acids. In germline, CDR1 is SGHTA, CDR2 FQGNSA. The CDR3 bases are TGTGCCAGCAGCCTCACGACAGGGGGCCATGGCTACGCCTTC. Translated, it gives CASSLTTGGHGYAF.

V usage is TRBV6-6 and J usage is TRBJ2-1; weak D call: TRBD2 (5 bases). Germline CDR1 and CDR2: MNHNY and SVGAGI (reference sequence). The CDR3 totals 16 residues. V lost 8 bases to trimming and J lost 5 bases, with 22 bases between them. DNA of the CDR3: TGTGCCAGCCGACTACCCCCCGAGGCTCGACACAATGAGCAGTTCTTC. Translating gives CASRLPPEARHNEQFF.

V usage is TRBV30 and J usage is TRBJ1-1; D not resolved. The CDR3 is 12 amino acids. V was trimmed by 2 bases and J by 1 base, leaving 5 bases between them. The germline V gene encodes CDR1 GTSNPN and CDR2 SVGIG (reference sequence). CDR3: CAWSPQNTEAFF. The CDR3 bases are TGTGCCTGGAGTCCCCAGAACACTGAAGCTTTCTTT.

The chain joins TRBV5-1 to TRBJ2-2, with TRBD1 matching 7 bases. V lost 6 bases, J lost 1 base, and 9 bases stayed unmatched. The germline V gene encodes CDR1 SGHRS and CDR2 YFSETQ. This CDR3 has 16 residues. DNA for the CDR3: TGCGCCAGCAAACTACGGACAGGAAAGAACACCGGGGAGCTGTTTTTT. It encodes CASKLRTGKNTGELFF.

J is TRBJ2-3 and V is TRBV7-2; D remains ambiguous. The germline gives CDR1 SGHTA, CDR2 FQGNSA. With 6 bases removed from V and 5 bases from J, the gap between germline ends came to 12 bases. This CDR3 comprises 13 residues. CDR3 DNA sequence: TGTGCCAGCAGTCGGAGACTTGGAGATACGCAGTATTTT. It yields the protein CASSRRLGDTQYF.

J is TRBJ1-2 and V is TRBV9; D is possibly TRBD1 (5 bases). CDR1 SGDLS and CDR2 YYNGEE come from the germline V gene. V lost 4 bases and J 8 bases, leaving 12 bases between the germline ends. The CDR3 extends over 12 amino acids. Here the CDR3 reads CASSLGGRGYTF. The CDR3 coding sequence is TGTGCCAGCAGCTTGGGGGGTAGGGGCTACACCTTC.

This clone came up a few times. The chain employs TRBV19 and TRBJ2-5; 7 positions agree with TRBD2. This CDR3 contains 16 residues. Germline values: CDR1 LNHDA, CDR2 SQIVND (reference sequence). V was clipped by 0 bases and J by 1 base; unmatched bases: 5. For the CDR3, the DNA is TGTGCCAGTAGTATAGAAGCGGGGACCTCCCAAGAGACCCAGTACTTC. Encoded protein: CASSIEAGTSQETQYF.

The CDR3, as DNA: TGTGCCAGCAGCTTGCCCCAGGCTAGCGGGTCTATCTACGAGCAGTACTTC. Translation gives CASSLPQASGSIYEQYF. This chain links TRBV5-4 with TRBJ2-7, with 8 bases matching TRBD2. The J segment lost 3 bases and the V segment lost 1 base, leaving 12 bases of the junction unmatched. Per the germline V gene, CDR1 is SGHNT and CDR2 is YYREEE (reference sequence). The length of the CDR3 is 17 residues.

J is TRBJ2-1 and V is TRBV4-3, with 8 bases lining up with TRBD1. Germline values: CDR1 LGHNA, CDR2 YSLEER. V shed 0 bases, J shed 12 bases, and the junction held 25 bases outside the gene matches. The CDR3 covers 20 residues. CDR3 protein: CASSQDSWYSAQGALIGQFF. The CDR3 DNA sequence: TGCGCCAGCAGCCAAGACTCGTGGTATTCGGCTCAGGGGGCGCTGATTGGGCAGTTCTTC.